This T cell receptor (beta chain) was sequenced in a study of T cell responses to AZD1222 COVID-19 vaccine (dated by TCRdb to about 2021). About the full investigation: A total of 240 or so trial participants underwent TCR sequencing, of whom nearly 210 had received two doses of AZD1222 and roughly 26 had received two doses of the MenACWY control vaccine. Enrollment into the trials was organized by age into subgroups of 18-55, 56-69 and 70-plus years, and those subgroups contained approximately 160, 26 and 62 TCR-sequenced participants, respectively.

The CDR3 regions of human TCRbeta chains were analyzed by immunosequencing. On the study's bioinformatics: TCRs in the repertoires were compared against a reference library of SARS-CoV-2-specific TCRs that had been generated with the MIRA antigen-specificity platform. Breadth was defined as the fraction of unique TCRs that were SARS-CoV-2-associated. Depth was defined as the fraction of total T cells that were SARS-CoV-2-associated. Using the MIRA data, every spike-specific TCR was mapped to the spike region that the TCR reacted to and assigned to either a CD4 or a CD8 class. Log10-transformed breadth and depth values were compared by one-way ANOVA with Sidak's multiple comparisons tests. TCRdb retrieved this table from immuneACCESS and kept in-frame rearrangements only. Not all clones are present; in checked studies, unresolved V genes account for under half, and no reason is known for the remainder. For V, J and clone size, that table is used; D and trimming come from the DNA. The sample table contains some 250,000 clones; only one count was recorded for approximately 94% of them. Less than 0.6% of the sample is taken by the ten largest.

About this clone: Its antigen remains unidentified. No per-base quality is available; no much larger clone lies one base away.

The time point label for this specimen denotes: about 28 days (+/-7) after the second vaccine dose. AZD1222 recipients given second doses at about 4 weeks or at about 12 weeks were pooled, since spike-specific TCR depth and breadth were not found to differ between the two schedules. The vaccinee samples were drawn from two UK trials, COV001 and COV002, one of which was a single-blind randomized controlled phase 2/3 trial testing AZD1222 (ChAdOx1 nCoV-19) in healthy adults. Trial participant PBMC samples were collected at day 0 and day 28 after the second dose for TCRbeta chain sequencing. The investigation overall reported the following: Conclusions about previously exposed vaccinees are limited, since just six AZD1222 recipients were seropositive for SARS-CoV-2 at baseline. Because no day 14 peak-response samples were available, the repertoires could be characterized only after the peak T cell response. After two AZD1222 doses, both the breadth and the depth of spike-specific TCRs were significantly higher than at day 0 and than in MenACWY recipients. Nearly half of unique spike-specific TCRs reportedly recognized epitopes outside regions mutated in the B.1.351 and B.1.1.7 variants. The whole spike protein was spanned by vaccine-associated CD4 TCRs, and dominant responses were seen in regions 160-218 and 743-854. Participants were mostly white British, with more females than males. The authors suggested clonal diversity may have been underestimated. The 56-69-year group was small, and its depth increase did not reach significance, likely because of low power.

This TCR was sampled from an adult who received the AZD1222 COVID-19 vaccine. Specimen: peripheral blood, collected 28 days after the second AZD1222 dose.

The encoded CDR3 is CASINAPNIQYF. The base sequence is TGTGCCAGCATCAACGCCCCAAACATTCAGTACTTC. The chain links TRBV2 with TRBJ2-4; a confident D gene designation cannot be given. CDR1 is given as SNHLY and CDR2 as FYNNEI, both from the germline V gene. The trim is 7 bases for V and 6 bases for J, with a gap of 10 bases between the germline ends. The CDR3 runs 12 amino acids, cysteine and phenylalanine included. The CDR3 DNA has 36 bases and is translated from base 1.